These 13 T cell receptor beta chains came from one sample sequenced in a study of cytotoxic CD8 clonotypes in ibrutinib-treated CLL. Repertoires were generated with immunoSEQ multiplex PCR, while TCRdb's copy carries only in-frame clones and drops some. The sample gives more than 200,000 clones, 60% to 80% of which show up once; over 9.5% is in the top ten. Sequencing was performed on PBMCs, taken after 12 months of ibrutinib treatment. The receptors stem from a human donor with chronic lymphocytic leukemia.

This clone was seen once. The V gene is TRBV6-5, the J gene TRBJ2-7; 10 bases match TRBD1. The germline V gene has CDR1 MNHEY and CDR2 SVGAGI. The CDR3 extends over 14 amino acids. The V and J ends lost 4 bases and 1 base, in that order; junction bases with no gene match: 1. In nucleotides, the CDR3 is TGTGCCAGCAGTTGGGACAGGGGTTCCTACGAGCAGTACTTC. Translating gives CASSWDRGSYEQYF.

CDR3 DNA: TGTGCCAGTACCATAGGCTCTGGGGCCAACGTCCTGACTTTC. It encodes CASTIGSGANVLTF. This chain uses TRBV19 with TRBJ2-6; D uncertain. V was clipped by 7 bases and J by 0 bases, with 7 bases between them. Germline CDR1 and CDR2: LNHDA and SQIVND (reference sequence). The CDR3 is 14 amino acids.

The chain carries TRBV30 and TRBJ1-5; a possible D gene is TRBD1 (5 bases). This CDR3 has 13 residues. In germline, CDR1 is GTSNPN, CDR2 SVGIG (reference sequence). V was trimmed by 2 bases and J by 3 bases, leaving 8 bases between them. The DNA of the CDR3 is TGTGCCTGGAGTACAGGCGCCAATCAGCCCCAGCATTTT. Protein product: CAWSTGANQPQHF.

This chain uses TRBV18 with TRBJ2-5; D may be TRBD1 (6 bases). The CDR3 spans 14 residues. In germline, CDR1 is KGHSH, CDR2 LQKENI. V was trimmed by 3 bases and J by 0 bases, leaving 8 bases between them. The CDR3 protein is CASSPRGYQETQYF. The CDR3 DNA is TGTGCCAGCTCACCCAGGGGCTACCAAGAGACCCAGTACTTC.

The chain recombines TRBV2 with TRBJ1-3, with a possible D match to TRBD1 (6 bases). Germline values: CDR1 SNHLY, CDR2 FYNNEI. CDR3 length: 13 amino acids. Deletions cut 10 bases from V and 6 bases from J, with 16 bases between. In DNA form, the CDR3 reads TGTGCCACCACTCAGGGGTACGAAAACACCATATATTTT. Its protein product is CATTQGYENTIYF.

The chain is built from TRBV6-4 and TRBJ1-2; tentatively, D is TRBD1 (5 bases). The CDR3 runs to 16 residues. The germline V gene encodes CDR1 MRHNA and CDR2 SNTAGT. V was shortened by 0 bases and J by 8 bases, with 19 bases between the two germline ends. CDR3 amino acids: CASSDSIDSYTAGYTF. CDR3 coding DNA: TGTGCCAGCAGTGACTCGATAGACAGTTATACGGCCGGCTACACCTTC.

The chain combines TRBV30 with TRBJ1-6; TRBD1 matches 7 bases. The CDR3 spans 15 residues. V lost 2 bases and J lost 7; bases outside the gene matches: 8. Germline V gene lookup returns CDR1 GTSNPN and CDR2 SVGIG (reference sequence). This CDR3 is CAWSPPGTANSPLHF. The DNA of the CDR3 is TGTGCCTGGAGTCCACCCGGGACAGCGAATTCACCCCTCCACTTT.

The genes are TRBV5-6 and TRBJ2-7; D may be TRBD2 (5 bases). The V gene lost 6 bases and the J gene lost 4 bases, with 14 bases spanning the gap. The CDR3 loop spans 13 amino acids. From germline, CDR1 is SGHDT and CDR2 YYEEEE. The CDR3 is CASTPLGSYEQYF. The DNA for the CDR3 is TGTGCCAGCACTCCATTGGGGAGTTACGAGCAGTACTTC.

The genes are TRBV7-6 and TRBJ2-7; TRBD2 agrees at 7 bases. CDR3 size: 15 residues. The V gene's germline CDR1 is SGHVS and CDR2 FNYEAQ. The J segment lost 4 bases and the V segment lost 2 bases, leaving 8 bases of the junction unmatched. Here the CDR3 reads CASSLSQGLFYEQYF. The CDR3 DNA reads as TGTGCCAGCAGCTTATCCCAGGGACTATTTTACGAGCAGTACTTC.

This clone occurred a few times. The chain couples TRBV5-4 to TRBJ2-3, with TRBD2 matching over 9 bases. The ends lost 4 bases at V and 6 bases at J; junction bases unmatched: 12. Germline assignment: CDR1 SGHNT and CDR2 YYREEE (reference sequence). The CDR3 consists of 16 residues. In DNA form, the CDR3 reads TGTGCCAGCAGCCCCCCGGGGCGGGGGGGCCTCGATACGCAGTATTTT. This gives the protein CASSPPGRGGLDTQYF.

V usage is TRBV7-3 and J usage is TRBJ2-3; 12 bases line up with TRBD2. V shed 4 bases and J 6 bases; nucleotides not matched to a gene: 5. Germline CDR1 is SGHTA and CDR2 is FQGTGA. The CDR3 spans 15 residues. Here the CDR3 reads CASSYSGLAGDTQYF. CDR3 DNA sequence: TGTGCCAGCAGCTATAGTGGACTAGCGGGGGATACGCAGTATTTT.

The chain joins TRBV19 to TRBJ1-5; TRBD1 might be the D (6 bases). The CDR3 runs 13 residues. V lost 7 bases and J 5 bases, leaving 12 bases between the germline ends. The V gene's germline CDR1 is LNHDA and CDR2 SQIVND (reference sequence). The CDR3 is CASTLRGDQPQHF. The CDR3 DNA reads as TGTGCCAGTACACTGAGGGGGGATCAGCCCCAGCATTTT.

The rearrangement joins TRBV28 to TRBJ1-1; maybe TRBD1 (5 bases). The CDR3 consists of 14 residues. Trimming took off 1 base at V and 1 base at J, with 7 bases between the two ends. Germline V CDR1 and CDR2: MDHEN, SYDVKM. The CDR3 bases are TGTGCCAGCAGTTTATCGACAGAGAACACTGAAGCTTTCTTT. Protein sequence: CASSLSTENTEAFF. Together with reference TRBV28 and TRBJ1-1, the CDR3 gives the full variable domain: DVKVTQSSRYLVKRTGEKVFLECVQDMDHENMFWYRQDPGLGLRLIYFSYDVKMKEKGDIPEGYSVSREKKERFSLILESASTNQTSMYLCASSLSTENTEAFFGQGTRLTVV.